This T cell receptor (beta chain) was documented in a study of T cells in Graves' hyperthyroidism and ophthalmopathy. Study at large: Staff took peripheral blood when the initial diagnosis was made, before any treatment began. Regarding the study as a whole: A median about 6 months before onset, the model predicted ophthalmopathy.

This clonotype was observed at least ten times. The antigen is undetermined. Authors of the study amplified TCR beta CDR3 regions from RNA transcripts. The study used the HTBI primer set for a first-round RT-PCR of the TCR CDR3. TCRdb re-called the multiplex PCR reads through MiXCR, storing one row per CDR3 protein. The sample holds about 360,000 distinct CDR3 sequences, roughly an eighth seen once. The CDR3 spans 15 residues. With 5 bases clipped from V and 5 bases from J, the junction kept 6 bases outside the gene matches. The germline V gene has CDR1 SGHTA and CDR2 FQGNSA. PBMCs came from around 10 ml fresh peripheral blood.

The J gene is TRBJ1-5, the V gene TRBV7-2, with TRBD1 matching 10 bases. Sequenced sample: blood. The TCR was taken from a woman between 18 and 29 years old with Graves' hyperthyroidism. The CDR3 loop reads CASSEGTGAHQPQHF. In nucleotides, the CDR3 is TGTGCCAGCAGCGAGGGGACAGGGGCGCATCAGCCCCAGCATTTT.